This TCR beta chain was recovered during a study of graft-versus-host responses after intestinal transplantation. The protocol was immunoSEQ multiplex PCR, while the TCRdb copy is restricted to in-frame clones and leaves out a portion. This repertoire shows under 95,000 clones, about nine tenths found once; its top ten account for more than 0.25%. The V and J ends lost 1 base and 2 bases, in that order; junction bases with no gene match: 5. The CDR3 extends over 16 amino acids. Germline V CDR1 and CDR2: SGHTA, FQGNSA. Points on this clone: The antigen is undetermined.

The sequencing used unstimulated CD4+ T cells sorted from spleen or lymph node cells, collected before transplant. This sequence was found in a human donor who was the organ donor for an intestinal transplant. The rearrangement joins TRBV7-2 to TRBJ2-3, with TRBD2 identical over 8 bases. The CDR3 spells CASSLVAGGLTDTQYF. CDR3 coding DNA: TGTGCCAGCAGCTTAGTGGCGGGGGGCCTCACAGATACGCAGTATTTT.